These T cell receptor beta chains were read from a single sample in a study of T cell responses to AZD1222 COVID-19 vaccine. TCRdb's table, derived via immunoSEQ multiplex PCR, lists solely in-frame clones and lacks some. The sample lists fewer than 150,000 clones, around 93% occurring once. The material sequenced was peripheral blood, taken on day 0 of AZD1222 vaccination. Every receptor here comes from an adult in good health. Both conserved end residues are part of each CDR3. Fields, in order: D gene, V gene, clone size, J gene, CDR3 DNA, CDR3 protein. The D gene is left open where the match is weak. Part of the rows lack a size; the others show once, few, many or a class for expanded clones.

-	TRBV18	-	TRBJ1-2	TGTGCCAGCTCACGGGACGTCTGGGGCTACACCTTC	CASSRDVWGYTF
-	TRBV12-3/TRBV12-4	-	TRBJ1-5	TGTGCCAGCAGTTTGGAAAATAAGCCCCAGCATTTT	CASSLENKPQHF
TRBD1	TRBV5-6	-	TRBJ2-1	TGTGCCAGCAGCTTGGAGACAGGGTTTGTTAGCTCCTACAATGAGCAGTTCTTC	CASSLETGFVSSYNEQFF
TRBD2	TRBV9	-	TRBJ2-1	TGTGCCAGCAGCGTAAGGGTCGGGGGGGGTTTGCACAATGAGCAGTTCTTC	CASSVRVGGGLHNEQFF
-	TRBV2	once	TRBJ2-2	TGTGCCAGTCATCTGACCGGGGAGCTGTTTTTT	CASHLTGELFF
TRBD2	TRBV9	-	TRBJ2-2	TGTGCCAGCAGCCGTTCGGCATGGCGGGAGGGGACCGGGGAGCTGTTTTTT	CASSRSAWREGTGELFF
-	TRBV18	-	TRBJ1-1	TGTGCCAGCTCACAGGGGACGGATCATGACACTGAAGCTTTCTTT	CASSQGTDHDTEAFF
-	TRBV5-8	-	TRBJ1-1	TGTGCCAGCAGCTTGGCTAAATACGGGAACACTGAAGCTTTCTTT	CASSLAKYGNTEAFF
TRBD1	TRBV7-2	once	TRBJ1-1	TGTGCCAGCAGCACGCGACAGGGAAACACTGAAGCTTTCTTT	CASSTRQGNTEAFF
TRBD2	TRBV10-3	-	TRBJ2-3	TGTGCCATCAGTGAGACGGCCCAGCGGGAGGGCAACCCAGATACGCAGTATTTT	CAISETAQREGNPDTQYF
-	TRBV7-2	-	TRBJ1-5	TGTGCCAGCAGCTTAATGGGAACTGGGAGCAATCAGCCCCAGCATTTT	CASSLMGTGSNQPQHF
TRBD1	TRBV4-1	-	TRBJ2-7	TGCGCCAGCAGCCTACAGGGGGGCTCCTACGAGCAGTACTTC	CASSLQGGSYEQYF
-	TRBV30	-	TRBJ1-3	TGTGCCTGGAGTGTATCAGGAAACACCATATATTTT	CAWSVSGNTIYF
-	TRBV21-1	-	TRBJ2-1	TGTGCCAGCAGCAACCAGACTAGCATCACCTACAATGAGCAGTTCTTC	CASSNQTSITYNEQFF
-	TRBV29-1	-	TRBJ1-5	TGCAGCGTTGAAGGGCAGGGAGGACAGCCCCAGCATTTT	CSVEGQGGQPQHF
TRBD1	TRBV7-9	once	TRBJ2-2	TGTGCCAGCAGCTTTATTGGGACAGGGCATGATACCGGGGAGCTGTTTTTT	CASSFIGTGHDTGELFF
-	TRBV12-3/TRBV12-4	-	TRBJ1-2	TGTGCCAGCAGACCTGACAGACATGGCTACACCTTC	CASRPDRHGYTF
-	TRBV24-1	-	TRBJ2-3	TGTGCCACCAGTGATCCGGGGCGCACAGATACGCAGTATTTT	CATSDPGRTDTQYF
-	TRBV7-6	-	TRBJ1-3	TGTGCCAGCAGCTCCCGAGGCCCGGCCTCTGGAAACACCATATATTTT	CASSSRGPASGNTIYF
-	TRBV27	few	TRBJ1-1	TGTGCCAGCCAAGGGTCGCTGAACACTGAAGCTTTCTTT	CASQGSLNTEAFF
-	TRBV6-6	-	TRBJ1-4	TGTGCCAGCAGTCGGGACTCGAACTATAATGAAAAACTGTTTTTT	CASSRDSNYNEKLFF
TRBD2	TRBV7-2	-	TRBJ2-3	TGTGCCAGCAGCTTAGATCCCCCTAGCGGGATTACAGATACGCAGTATTTT	CASSLDPPSGITDTQYF
-	TRBV6-5	once	TRBJ1-6	TGTGCCAGCAGTTACTCTAATTCACCCCTCCACTTT	CASSYSNSPLHF
-	TRBV7-8	-	TRBJ1-5	TGTGCCAGCAGCTTACAGGGAAGTCAGCCCCAGCATTTT	CASSLQGSQPQHF
TRBD2	TRBV6-1	-	TRBJ2-7	TGTGCCAGCAGTGGGATATTGGGCGGGAGAGGGGTCTACGAGCAGTACTTC	CASSGILGGRGVYEQYF
-	TRBV29-1	-	TRBJ1-1	TGCAGCGTGAGGGAGGGAGGGAAAGTAAACACTGAAGCTTTCTTT	CSVREGGKVNTEAFF